This entry lists 4 T cell receptor beta chains sequenced from one sample in a study of metastatic and nonmetastatic thyroid tumors. TCRdb reanalyzed the PCR reads via MiXCR. The data contain approximately 74,000 clones, more than 13% of them singletons. There were no patients who had received any treatment before thyroid surgery. Sequenced input: blood. These receptors all stem from a male donor with papillary thyroid cancer or a benign thyroid nodule (not recorded which). Some clones in this sample may be carry-over from other donors' samples.

This clone was seen only a few times. The chain has TRBV6-1 and TRBJ2-5; TRBD2 agrees at 7 bases. In germline, CDR1 is MNHNS, CDR2 SASEGT. This CDR3 has 15 residues. The CDR3 region is CVISLGRGVQETQYF. Written as DNA, the CDR3 is TGTGTCATCTCCTTAGGTCGGGGGGTACAAGAGACCCAGTACTTC.

On this clone: A much more abundant neighbour one base away suggests this may be a read error. The DNA for the CDR3 is TGTGCCAGCAGCGACTCAGGGGGAAAAGATACCCAGTACTTC. Amino acids: CASSDSGGKDTQYF. The chain couples TRBV7-6 to TRBJ2-5; 7 positions agree with TRBD1. Germline assignment: CDR1 SGHVS and CDR2 FNYEAQ. The length of the CDR3 is 14 residues.

This clone was detected only once. The chain carries TRBV2 and TRBJ1-1; D remains ambiguous. Trimming cost V 2 bases and J 6 bases, with 19 bases left between them. Looked up from germline, CDR1 is SNHLY and CDR2 is FYNNEI. This CDR3 region has 16 residues. Here the CDR3 reads CASSEIRLVQCAEAFF. CDR3 DNA sequence: TGTGCCAGCAGTGAAATCAGACTAGTGCAGTGCGCTGAAGCTTTCTTT.

This clone has ten or more counts. The chain is built from TRBV5-1 and TRBJ1-1; the D is unclear. CDR1 is SGHRS and CDR2 is YFSETQ in the germline V gene. The V end lost 4 bases, the J end lost 3 bases, and 13 bases lay between the germline ends. The CDR3 is made up of 14 amino acids. CDR3: CASSPTRAYTEAFF. The CDR3, as DNA: TGCGCCAGCAGCCCCACCCGGGCGTACACTGAAGCTTTCTTT. Full variable domain (missing parts from reference TRBV5-1 and TRBJ1-1): KAGVTQTPRYLIKTRGQQVTLSCSPISGHRSVSWYQQTPGQGLQFLFEYFSETQRNKGNFPGRFSGRQFSNSRSEMNVSTLELGDSALYLCASSPTRAYTEAFFGQGTRLTVV.